The 22 T cell receptor beta chains below all came from one sample that was sequenced in a study of regulatory T cells in long-lasting Graves disease. Time point given: newly diagnosed GD, antithyroid drugs for less than 3 months. Scientists built the TCR library using RNA that was extracted from PBMCs. Construction of the TCR beta libraries employed iRepertoire HTBI primers in conjunction with Arm-PCR of CDR3 regions. TCRdb analysed the multiplex PCR reads with MiXCR anew, one entry per CDR3 protein. The sample lists more than 400,000 distinct CDR3 sequences; roughly 15% were seen once. This sample was shared with a second study, whose subject was T cells in Graves' hyperthyroidism and ophthalmopathy.

The sequencing used peripheral blood mononuclear cells (PBMCs), collected at new diagnosis, from a patient treated with antithyroid drugs. Receptors originate from a woman in her 30s with Graves disease.

This clonotype was counted at least ten times. V usage is TRBV4-1 and J usage is TRBJ1-5; D is perhaps TRBD1 (5 bases). CDR3 size: 15 residues. The V gene lost 4 bases and the J gene lost 3 bases, with 13 bases spanning the gap. Germline V CDR1 and CDR2: MGHRA, YSYEKL. The CDR3 protein is CASSLIRGYNQPQHF. CDR3 DNA: TGCGCCAGCAGCCTGATAAGGGGTTACAATCAGCCCCAGCATTTT.

This clonotype has a handful of counts. J is TRBJ1-2 and V is TRBV20-1; no clear D. V was trimmed by 3 bases and J by 2 bases, leaving 7 bases between them. This CDR3 has 12 amino acids. Germline V gives CDR1 DFQATT, CDR2 SNEGSKA (reference sequence). The CDR3 reads CSASAENYGYTF. CDR3 sequence (DNA): TGCAGTGCTAGTGCGGAAAACTATGGCTACACCTTC.

This clonotype was seen ten or more times. At one end, the junction sequence differs from germline, possibly due to a read error. The V gene is TRBV7-7, the J gene TRBJ2-2, with D perhaps TRBD1 (6 bases). Germline CDR1 reads SSHAT; CDR2 reads FNYEAQ (reference sequence). This CDR3 region has 17 residues. The CDR3 loop is CASSSLDRPENTGELFF. CDR3 sequence (DNA): TGTGCTAGCAGCTCCCTAGACAGGCCGGAGAACACCGGGGAGCTGTTTTTT.

The chain couples TRBV5-6 to TRBJ1-2; tentatively, D is TRBD1 (6 bases). The V end was cut by 4 bases, the J end by 4 bases, with 17 bases between. Looked up from germline, CDR1 is SGHDT and CDR2 is YYEEEE. The CDR3 loop spans 15 amino acids. The chain's CDR3 is CASSRFMDSFYGYTF. As DNA, the CDR3 is TGTGCCAGCAGCCGCTTCATGGACAGCTTCTATGGCTACACCTTC.

The rearrangement joins TRBV5-1 to TRBJ2-7; 8 positions agree with TRBD1. This CDR3 has 14 residues. V lost 1 base, J lost 9 bases, and 9 bases stayed unmatched. Per the germline V gene, CDR1 is SGHRS and CDR2 is YFSETQ. The DNA of the CDR3 is TGCGCCAGCAGCTTGAGACAGGGGAGCGCCGGGCAGTACTTC. This translates into CASSLRQGSAGQYF.

Of note for this clonotype: A far larger clone is just one base off, so this is likely a read error. This chain joins TRBV11-2 and TRBJ2-3; D is perhaps TRBD2 (5 bases). The J call is uncertain, as TRBJ2-5 better fits the DNA end. Germline V gives CDR1 SGHAT, CDR2 FQNNGV. This CDR3 is 12 amino acids long. CDR3 amino acids: CASSFGSEAQYF. CDR3 DNA sequence: TGTGCCAGCAGCTTTGGGAGCGAGGCCCAGTACTTC.

This clonotype has only a few counts. The chain joins TRBV6-1 to TRBJ1-3, with D unclear. The V end was cut by 7 bases, the J end by 3 bases, with 10 bases between. This CDR3 is 13 amino acids long. The germline V gene encodes CDR1 MNHNS and CDR2 SASEGT. CDR3 loop: CASKAGYGNTIYF. The CDR3 DNA reads as TGTGCCAGCAAGGCGGGGTATGGAAACACCATATATTTT.

This clonotype was recorded many times. The gene calls are TRBV6-2 or TRBV6-3 and TRBJ2-1; the match to TRBD2 covers 8 bases. V trimming: 4 bases; J trimming: 7 bases; junction bases outside the gene matches: 3. CDR1 MNHEY and CDR2 SVGEGT come from the germline V gene. This CDR3 is 13 amino acids long. DNA of the CDR3: TGTGCCAGCAGTTTTGCGGGAGGTAATGAGCAGTTCTTC. Amino acids: CASSFAGGNEQFF.

This chain uses TRBV27 with TRBJ1-1, with TRBD1 identical over 8 bases. The CDR3 is 14 residues long. V dropped 5 bases and J dropped 2; count of bases not matched to a gene: 4. Per the germline V gene, CDR1 is MNHEY and CDR2 is SMNVEV (reference sequence). The CDR3 DNA reads as TGTGCCAGCAGTGGAGGACAGGGCAACACTGAAGCTTTCTTT. This translates into CASSGGQGNTEAFF.

This clonotype was detected many times. This chain uses TRBV30 with TRBJ1-5; the D gene is possibly TRBD1 (5 bases). In germline, CDR1 is GTSNPN, CDR2 SVGIG (reference sequence). The V end lost 3 bases, the J end lost 6 bases, and 12 bases lay between the germline ends. The CDR3 runs to 13 residues. The CDR3 is CAWSPRARQPQHF. For the CDR3, the DNA is TGTGCCTGGAGCCCCAGGGCGCGTCAGCCCCAGCATTTT.

In its sample, this clonotype was seen a few times. The chain links TRBV15 to TRBJ1-5; tentative D call: TRBD1 (5 bases). Between the trimmed V and J ends, which lost 8 bases and 2 bases, there was a span of 13 bases. CDR1 and CDR2 (germline): LNHNV, YYDKDF (reference sequence). The CDR3 is 14 residues long. CDR3 DNA: TGTGCCACCGAACCAGGGAAGGGCAATCAGCCCCAGCATTTT. Translated, it gives CATEPGKGNQPQHF.

Ten or more counts support this clonotype. The rearrangement joins TRBV11-3 to TRBJ1-5; D is possibly TRBD1 (6 bases). The CDR3 is 14 residues long. Germline values: CDR1 SGHNT, CDR2 YENEEA. V shed 6 bases and J shed 7 bases, with 16 bases lying between them. The CDR3 DNA is TGTGCCAGCAGACTGGATCGGGGGCGGCAGCCCCAGCATTTT. Encoded protein: CASRLDRGRQPQHF.

Turning to this clonotype: This may be a read error: a much more frequent sequence differs by one nucleotide. This chain joins TRBV6-8 and TRBJ2-7; TRBD2 aligns across 8 bases. The CDR3 totals 12 residues. Per the germline V gene, CDR1 is MNHGY and CDR2 is SAAAGT. The CDR3 bases are TGTGCCAGCGGCCGGGGGGGTTACGAGCGGTACTTC. The encoded protein is CASGRGGYERYF.

The chain uses TRBV5-5 and TRBJ1-5, with TRBD1 matching over 7 bases. The junction had 15 bases not matched to a gene; V was cut back by 3 bases and J by 0 bases. The CDR3 extends over 19 amino acids. Germline V gives CDR1 SGHKS, CDR2 YYEKEE (reference sequence). CDR3 amino acids: CASSWSIVTGENSNQPQHF. CDR3 DNA: TGTGCCAGCAGCTGGTCCATTGTTACAGGGGAGAATAGCAATCAGCCCCAGCATTTT.

This clonotype was observed a few times. The chain uses TRBV9 and TRBJ2-6, with TRBD2 matching over 8 bases. Germline V gives CDR1 SGDLS, CDR2 YYNGEE. This CDR3 is built from 23 residues. V lost 1 base to trimming and J lost 0 bases; unmatched junction nucleotides: 21. In DNA form, the CDR3 reads TGTGCCAGCAGCGTACCCGACCAGCGGGAGACGAGTCGGTTGGGCTCTGGGGCCAACGTCCTGACTTTC. This translates into CASSVPDQRETSRLGSGANVLTF. Together with reference TRBV9 and TRBJ2-6, the CDR3 gives the full variable domain: DSGVTQTPKHLITATGQRVTLRCSPRSGDLSVYWYQQSLDQGLQFLIQYYNGEERAKGNILERFSAQQFPDLHSELNLSSLELGDSALYFCASSVPDQRETSRLGSGANVLTFGAGSRLTVL.

There are many counts of this clonotype. This chain connects TRBV7-2 to TRBJ2-7, with D tentatively TRBD1 or TRBD2 (5 bases each). Germline values: CDR1 SGHTA, CDR2 FQGNSA. Between the trimmed V and J ends, which lost 7 bases and 3 bases, there was a span of 19 bases. The CDR3 consists of 15 residues. The CDR3: CASTQTRDGFYEQYF. The CDR3 DNA is TGTGCCAGCACCCAGACCCGGGACGGTTTCTACGAGCAGTACTTC.

This clonotype came up a few times. The V call is TRBV4-1, the J call TRBJ2-1; 9 nucleotides match TRBD1. Per germline, CDR1 MGHRA and CDR2 YSYEKL. With 2 bases clipped from V and 8 bases from J, the junction kept 10 bases outside the gene matches. The CDR3 has 16 amino acids. The CDR3 is CASSQPSKNRGHEQFF. The CDR3 nucleotides read TGCGCCAGCAGCCAACCCTCTAAGAACAGGGGGCATGAGCAGTTCTTC.

At least ten counts were recorded for this clonotype. The gene calls are TRBV6-1 and TRBJ1-5; TRBD1 might be the D (6 bases). The germline V and J ends were trimmed by 8 bases and 0 bases, with 11 bases remaining between them. This CDR3 is 14 amino acids long. The V gene's germline CDR1 is MNHNS and CDR2 SASEGT. Here the CDR3 reads CASADRYSNQPQHF. In DNA form, the CDR3 reads TGTGCCAGCGCCGACAGGTATAGCAATCAGCCCCAGCATTTT.

The chain employs TRBV18 and TRBJ2-5; maybe TRBD2 (5 bases). Germline V gene data show CDR1 as KGHSH and CDR2 as LQKENI. The ends were cut back, 3 bases at V and 1 base at J, with 9 bases in the middle. CDR3 length: 14 amino acids. The CDR3 nucleotides read TGTGCCAGCTCACCGCCGGGGTCCCAAGAGACCCAGTACTTC. Protein sequence: CASSPPGSQETQYF.

This clonotype was recorded at least ten times. This chain uses TRBV5-6 with TRBJ2-1; D is undetermined. The length of the CDR3 is 14 residues. Germline V gene sequence: CDR1 SGHDT, CDR2 YYEEEE. Trimming shortened V by 2 bases and J by 0 bases, and 6 bases separated the two germline ends. The CDR3 loop reads CASSFWSSYNEQFF. CDR3 coding DNA: TGTGCCAGCAGCTTCTGGAGCTCCTACAATGAGCAGTTCTTC.

This clonotype was seen ten or more times. The chain has TRBV7-2 and TRBJ2-7; a weak D match, TRBD2 (5 bases). The CDR3 has 13 amino acids. In germline, CDR1 is SGHTA, CDR2 FQGNSA. With 5 bases removed from V and 2 bases from J, the gap between germline ends came to 10 bases. CDR3 in DNA: TGTGCCAGCAGCGACGACTACCCCTACGAGCAGTACTTC. Residues: CASSDDYPYEQYF.

V usage is TRBV4-1 and J usage is TRBJ1-2; D is unclear. The CDR3 contains 14 residues. The germline V and J ends were trimmed by 7 bases and 1 base, with 13 bases remaining between them. The germline gives CDR1 MGHRA, CDR2 YSYEKL. The CDR3, as DNA: TGCGCCAGCACCCGCTCACAGATTAACTATGGCTACACCTTC. It codes for CASTRSQINYGYTF.